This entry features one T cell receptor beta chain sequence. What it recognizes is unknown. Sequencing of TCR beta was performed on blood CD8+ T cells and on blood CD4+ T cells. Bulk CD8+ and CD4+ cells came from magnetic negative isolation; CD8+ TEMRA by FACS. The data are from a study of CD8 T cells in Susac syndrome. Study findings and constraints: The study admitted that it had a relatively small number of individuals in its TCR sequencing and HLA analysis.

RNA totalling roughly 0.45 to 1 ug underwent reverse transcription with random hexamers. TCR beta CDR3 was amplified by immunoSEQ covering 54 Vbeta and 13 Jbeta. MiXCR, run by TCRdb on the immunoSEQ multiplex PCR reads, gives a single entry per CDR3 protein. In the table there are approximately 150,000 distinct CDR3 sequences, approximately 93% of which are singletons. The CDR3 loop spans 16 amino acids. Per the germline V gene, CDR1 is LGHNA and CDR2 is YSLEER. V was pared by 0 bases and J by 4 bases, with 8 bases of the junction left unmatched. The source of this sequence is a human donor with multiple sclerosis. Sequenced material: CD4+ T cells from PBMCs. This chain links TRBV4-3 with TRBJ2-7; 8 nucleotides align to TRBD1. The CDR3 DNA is TGCGCCAGCAGCCAAGATGTGGGACAGGTGAGATACGAGCAGTACTTC. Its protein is CASSQDVGQVRYEQYF.